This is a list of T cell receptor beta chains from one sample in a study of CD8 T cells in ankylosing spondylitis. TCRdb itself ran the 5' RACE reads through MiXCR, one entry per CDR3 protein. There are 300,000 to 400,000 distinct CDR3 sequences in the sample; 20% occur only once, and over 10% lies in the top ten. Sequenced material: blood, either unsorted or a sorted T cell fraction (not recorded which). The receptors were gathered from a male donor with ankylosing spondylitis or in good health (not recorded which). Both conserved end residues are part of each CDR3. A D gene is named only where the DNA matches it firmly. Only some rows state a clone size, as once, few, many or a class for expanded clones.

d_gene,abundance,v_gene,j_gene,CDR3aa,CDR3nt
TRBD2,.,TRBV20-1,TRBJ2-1,CSARLIGGGNYNEQFF,TGCAGTGCTAGATTGATAGGCGGGGGGAACTACAATGAGCAGTTCTTC
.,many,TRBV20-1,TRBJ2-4,CSARDHSEVDIQYF,TGCAGTGCTAGAGATCATTCGGAGGTCGACATTCAGTACTTC
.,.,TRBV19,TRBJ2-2,CASSIVEAGQANTGELFF,TGTGCCAGTAGTATAGTTGAGGCGGGACAAGCGAACACCGGGGAGCTGTTTTTT
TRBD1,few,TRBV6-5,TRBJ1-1,CASSFNRGLNTEAFF,TGTGCCAGCAGTTTCAACAGGGGCTTGAACACTGAAGCTTTCTTT
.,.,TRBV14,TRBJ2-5,CASSQLWETQYF,TGTGCCAGCAGCCAACTCTGGGAGACCCAGTACTTC
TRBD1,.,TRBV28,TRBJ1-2,CASSWGDRGGYTF,TGTGCCAGCAGTTGGGGGGACAGGGGTGGCTACACCTTC
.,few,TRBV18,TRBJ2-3,CASSWSPGGPSDSTDTQYF,TGTGCCAGCTCATGGTCACCGGGCGGACCCTCCGACAGCACAGATACGCAGTATTTT
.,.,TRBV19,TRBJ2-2,CASSIEVLGTGELFF,TGTGCCAGTAGTATCGAGGTTCTGGGCACCGGGGAGCTGTTTTTT
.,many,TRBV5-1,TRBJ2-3,CASSFGTRSTTDTQYF,TGCGCCAGCAGCTTTGGGACACGAAGTACCACAGATACGCAGTATTTT
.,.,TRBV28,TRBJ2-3,CASSHPDSSDTQYF,TGTGCCAGCAGTCACCCGGACAGCTCAGATACGCAGTATTTT
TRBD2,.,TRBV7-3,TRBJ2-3,CASSLFGGADTQYF,TGTGCCAGCAGCTTATTTGGGGGGGCAGATACGCAGTATTTT
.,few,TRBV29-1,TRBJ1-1,CSVNQGQAFF,TGCAGCGTTAATCAGGGGCAAGCTTTCTTT
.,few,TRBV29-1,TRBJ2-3,CSVDGSRTDTQYF,TGCAGCGTTGACGGCAGCCGCACAGATACGCAGTATTTT
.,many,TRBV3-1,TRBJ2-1,CASSPSDSVNEQFF,TGTGCCAGCAGCCCCTCGGACAGTGTCAATGAGCAGTTCTTC
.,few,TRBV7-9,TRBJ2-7,CASSHRDTYEQYF,TGTGCCAGCAGCCACCGGGACACCTACGAGCAGTACTTC
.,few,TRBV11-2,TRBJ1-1,CASSVGTPGGEAFF,TGTGCCAGCAGCGTCGGGACTCCGGGCGGTGAAGCTTTCTTT
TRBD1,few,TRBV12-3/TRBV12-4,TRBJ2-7,CASRGDRGYEQYF,TGTGCCAGCAGAGGAGACAGGGGCTACGAGCAGTACTTC
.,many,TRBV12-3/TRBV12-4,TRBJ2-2,CASSSLPVNTGELFF,TGTGCCAGCAGCTCGCTCCCCGTAAACACCGGGGAGCTGTTTTTT
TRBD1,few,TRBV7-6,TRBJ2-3,CASSWLQGGSTDTQYF,TGTGCCAGCAGCTGGTTACAGGGGGGAAGCACAGATACGCAGTATTTT
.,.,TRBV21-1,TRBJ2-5,CASSECFETQYF,TGTGCCAGCAGTGAGTGTTTCGAGACCCAGTACTTC
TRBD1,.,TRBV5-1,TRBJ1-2,CASSSSGTGGYGYTF,TGCGCCAGCAGCTCCTCCGGGACAGGGGGCTATGGCTACACCTTC
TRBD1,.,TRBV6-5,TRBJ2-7,CASSYGDREIDEQYF,TGTGCCAGCAGTTACGGGGACAGGGAGATCGACGAGCAGTACTTC
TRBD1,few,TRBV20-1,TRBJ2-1,CSARGDRASYNEQFF,TGCAGTGCTAGAGGGGACAGGGCCTCCTACAATGAGCAGTTCTTC
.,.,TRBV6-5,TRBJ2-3,CASSYGSTDTQYF,TGTGCCAGCAGTTACGGATCCACAGATACGCAGTATTTT
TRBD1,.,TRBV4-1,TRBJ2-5,CASSQEQQGAGETQYF,TGCGCCAGCAGCCAAGAACAACAGGGGGCGGGGGAGACCCAGTACTTC
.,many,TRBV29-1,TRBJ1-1,CSVEGWDNTEAFF,TGCAGCGTTGAAGGGTGGGACAATACTGAAGCTTTCTTT
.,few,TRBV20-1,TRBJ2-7,CSARFRDGRQGVYEQYF,TGCAGTGCTAGATTCCGGGACGGCAGGCAAGGAGTCTACGAGCAGTACTTC
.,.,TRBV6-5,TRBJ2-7,CASSYGRVGEQYF,TGTGCCAGCAGTTACGGCCGGGTCGGCGAGCAGTACTTC
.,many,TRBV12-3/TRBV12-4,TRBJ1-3,CASSLTPGSGNTIYF,TGTGCCAGCAGTTTAACTCCGGGCTCTGGAAACACCATATATTTT
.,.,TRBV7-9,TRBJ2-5,CASSRGKETQYF,TGTGCCAGCAGCCGAGGGAAAGAGACCCAGTACTTC
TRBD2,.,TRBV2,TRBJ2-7,CASSGVGTRASYEQYF,TGTGCCAGCAGTGGCGTGGGGACTAGGGCAAGTTACGAGCAGTACTTC
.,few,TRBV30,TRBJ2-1,CAWSDRYNEQFF,TGTGCCTGGAGCGACAGGTACAATGAGCAGTTCTTC
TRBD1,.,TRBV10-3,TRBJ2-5,CAISGSTGGMETQYF,TGTGCCATCAGTGGATCCACAGGGGGCATGGAGACCCAGTACTTC
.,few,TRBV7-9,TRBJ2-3,CASSLKQGVTDTQYF,TGTGCCAGCAGCTTAAAGCAGGGAGTCACAGATACGCAGTATTTT
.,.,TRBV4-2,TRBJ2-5,CASSQVGTEYQETQYF,TGTGCCAGCAGCCAAGTGGGGACGGAGTACCAAGAGACCCAGTACTTC
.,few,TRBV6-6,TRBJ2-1,CASSYSDINEQFF,TGTGCCAGCAGTTACTCGGACATCAATGAGCAGTTCTTC
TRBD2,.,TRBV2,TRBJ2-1,CASNRIGTSLPRGNEQFF,TGTGCCAGCAATCGAATCGGGACTAGCCTCCCGCGGGGCAATGAGCAGTTCTTC
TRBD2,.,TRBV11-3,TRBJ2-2,CASSFRGGPGGELFF,TGTGCCAGCAGCTTCCGGGGGGGCCCTGGCGGGGAGCTGTTTTTT
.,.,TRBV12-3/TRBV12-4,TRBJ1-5,CASSYGNQPQHF,TGTGCCAGCAGTTACGGCAATCAGCCCCAGCATTTT
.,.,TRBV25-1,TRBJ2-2,CAIGTGELFF,TGTGCCATCGGCACCGGGGAGCTGTTTTTT
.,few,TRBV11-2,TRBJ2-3,CASSLDPRPSDTQYF,TGTGCCAGCAGCTTAGATCCTAGACCATCAGATACGCAGTATTTT
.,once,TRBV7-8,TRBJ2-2,CASSLYGSNTGELFF,TGTGCCAGCAGCTTATACGGATCGAACACCGGGGAGCTGTTTTTT
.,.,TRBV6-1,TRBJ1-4,CASNSLGGRFNEKLFF,TGTGCCAGCAACTCGTTAGGGGGGCGATTTAATGAAAAACTGTTTTTT
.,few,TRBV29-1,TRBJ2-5,CSAPYPLGAGPETQYF,TGCAGCGCTCCTTACCCCCTGGGGGCTGGTCCAGAGACCCAGTACTTC
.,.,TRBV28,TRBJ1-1,CASRDPNTEAFF,TGTGCCAGCAGGGACCCGAACACTGAAGCTTTCTTT
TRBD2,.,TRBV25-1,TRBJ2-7,CASSEIGTSAEEQYF,TGTGCCAGCAGTGAAATTGGGACTAGCGCGGAGGAGCAGTACTTC
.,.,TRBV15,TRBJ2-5,CSTSRDGLDRPPPFATQYF,TGTTCCACCAGCAGAGATGGTCTGGATAGACCCCCCCCATTTGCGACCCAGTACTTC
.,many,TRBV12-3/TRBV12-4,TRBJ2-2,CASSLFNHGTGELFF,TGTGCCAGCAGTTTATTTAACCATGGCACCGGGGAGCTGTTTTTT
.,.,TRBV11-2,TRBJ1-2,CASSLGGPSYGYTF,TGTGCCAGCAGCTTAGGGGGGCCCTCCTATGGCTACACCTTC